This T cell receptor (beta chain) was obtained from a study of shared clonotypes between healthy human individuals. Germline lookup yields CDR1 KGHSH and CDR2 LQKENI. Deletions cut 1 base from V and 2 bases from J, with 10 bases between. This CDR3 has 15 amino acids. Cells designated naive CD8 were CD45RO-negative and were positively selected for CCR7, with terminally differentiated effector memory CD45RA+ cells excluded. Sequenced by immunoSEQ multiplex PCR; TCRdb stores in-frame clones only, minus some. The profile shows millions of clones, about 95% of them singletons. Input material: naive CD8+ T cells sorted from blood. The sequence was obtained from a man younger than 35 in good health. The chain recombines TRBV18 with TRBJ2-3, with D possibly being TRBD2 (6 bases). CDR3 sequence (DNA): TGTGCCAGCTCACCACTTGAGGGACTCACAGATACGCAGTATTTT. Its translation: CASSPLEGLTDTQYF.